This TCR beta chain emerged from a study of blood T cell repertoires in COVID-19. Study at large: Samples came from the United States, Italy and Spain, spanning acute and convalescent COVID-19. PBMCs, B-cell-depleted T cells, or T cells provided the cDNA or gDNA that made up the material.

Trimming removed 2 bases at V and 7 bases at J, with 7 bases between. Per germline, CDR1 SGHNT and CDR2 YYREEE (reference sequence). This CDR3 is built from 11 residues. In the authors' methods: Estimated nucleated cell counts came from reference gene primer amplification. Generated by immunoSEQ multiplex PCR, the TCRdb table keeps only in-frame clones and is missing some. For V, J and clone size, that table is used; D and trimming come from the DNA. The table lists approximately 170,000 clones, approximately 91% of them singletons. The V call is TRBV5-4, the J call TRBJ2-7; D gene unclear. The clonotype was recovered from a young man with acute or convalescent COVID-19. Sequenced material: peripheral blood. The CDR3 DNA sequence: TGTGCCAGCAGCTTTTCCCAGGAGCAGTACTTC. It encodes CASSFSQEQYF.